This T cell receptor beta chain comes out of a study of blood T cells in healthy people across ages. Regarding the study as a whole: TCR beta diversity, measured per million T cells, fell in a roughly linear way with age.

A second PCR, run for about 7 to 11 cycles, used a sample-barcoded 5' primer plus a J-beta primer mix. TCRdb reanalysed the 5' RACE reads using MiXCR and keeps one entry per CDR3 protein. The table lists 1.5 million to 1.8 million distinct CDR3 sequences, under 55% of them singletons, with around 4% in the top ten. J lost 2 bases, V lost 7 bases, and 9 bases had no gene match. The CDR3 loop spans 16 amino acids. About this clonotype: The antigen is unknown.

The sequence came from a woman between 18 and 30 years old in good health. The J gene is TRBJ2-3, the V gene TRBV12-3 or TRBV12-4, with 10 bases aligning to TRBD2. Sequenced input: blood. Written as DNA, the CDR3 is TGTGCCAGCATTAAAGAGACTAGCGGGTTCACAGATACGCAGTATTTT. This sequence encodes CASIKETSGFTDTQYF.